These 12 T cell receptor beta chains originate from one sample sequenced in a study of cytomegalovirus exposure and HLA in healthy donors. Profiling relied on immunoSEQ multiplex PCR, and the TCRdb table lists in-frame clones only, not all of them. The sample yields over 150,000 clones, around 83% seen once. Sequenced material: PBMCs. These receptors were collected from a woman in her twenties or thirties in good health and CMV-seropositive.

This clone was seen only once. V is TRBV19 and J is TRBJ1-5; D is undetermined. The CDR3 contains 13 residues. With 5 bases removed from V and 3 bases from J, the gap between germline ends came to 8 bases. Germline values: CDR1 LNHDA, CDR2 SQIVND (reference sequence). The CDR3 reads CASSEDYNQPQHF. The CDR3 DNA sequence: TGTGCCAGTAGTGAAGACTACAATCAGCCCCAGCATTTT.

The chain couples TRBV5-1 to TRBJ2-5, with 7 bases identical to TRBD1. Germline lookup yields CDR1 SGHRS and CDR2 YFSETQ. The V gene end was trimmed by 4 bases and the J gene end by 5 bases; junction bases not matched to a gene: 14. The length of the CDR3 is 16 residues. CDR3 nucleotides: TGCGCCAGCAGCCAGGCCGGGACAGTGGCCGGGGAGACCCAGTACTTC. Amino acid sequence: CASSQAGTVAGETQYF.

V and J are TRBV29-1 and TRBJ1-4, with a possible D match to TRBD1 (5 bases). This CDR3 comprises 13 residues. Trimming stripped 4 bases from V and 4 bases from J, with 10 bases between. Germline CDR1 reads SQVTM; CDR2 reads ANQGSEA. The CDR3 sequence is CSVGQNNNEKLFF. The CDR3 bases are TGCAGCGTTGGACAGAACAATAATGAAAAACTGTTTTTT.

This chain uses TRBV2 with TRBJ2-7; TRBD1 matches 8 bases. Germline assignment: CDR1 SNHLY and CDR2 FYNNEI. The J segment lost 3 bases and the V segment lost 7 bases, leaving 17 bases of the junction unmatched. There are 17 residues in the CDR3. The CDR3 bases are TGTGCCAGCATCAAAAACGCGCCGGGACAGGAGTACTACGAGCAGTACTTC. Amino acids: CASIKNAPGQEYYEQYF.

This chain connects TRBV2 to TRBJ1-5; no firm D call. Between the trimmed V and J ends, which lost 1 base and 9 bases, there was a span of 16 bases. CDR3 length: 15 residues. The germline CDR1 and CDR2 sequences are SNHLY and FYNNEI. The CDR3 DNA follows: TGTGCCAGCAGTGAAGAGAGCGGCCTGTACGGGCCCCAGCATTTT. Protein: CASSEESGLYGPQHF.

This clone was picked up a small number of times. V gene TRBV27 combines with J gene TRBJ1-5; perhaps TRBD1 as D (5 bases). CDR3 length equals 14 residues. V was shortened by 2 bases and J by 7 bases, with 12 bases between the two germline ends. CDR1 and CDR2 (germline): MNHEY, SMNVEV (reference sequence). The CDR3 DNA reads as TGTGCCAGCAGTTTACGGGGGGATCTGCAGCCCCAGCATTTT. Amino acids: CASSLRGDLQPQHF.

The chain has TRBV20-1 and TRBJ1-1; no firm D call. V dropped 1 base and J dropped 5 bases, with 5 bases sitting between them. The CDR3 spans 11 residues. CDR1 is DFQATT, CDR2 SNEGSKA, per germline (reference sequence). CDR3 sequence: CSARVATEAFF. The DNA of the CDR3 is TGCAGTGCTAGAGTCGCGACTGAAGCTTTCTTT.

CDR3 amino acids: CASSLGGLGYTF. CDR3 nucleotide sequence: TGTGCCAGCAGCTTAGGGGGGCTGGGCTACACCTTC. V is TRBV7-2 and J is TRBJ1-2, with D perhaps TRBD1 (6 bases). Germline loops: CDR1 SGHTA, CDR2 FQGNSA. The V and J ends lost 1 base and 8 bases respectively, with 8 bases between them. The CDR3 totals 12 residues. The variable domain in full, completed from reference TRBV7-2 and TRBJ1-2, reads GAGVSQSPSNKVTEKGKDVELRCDPISGHTALYWYRQSLGQGLEFLIYFQGNSAPDKSGLPSDRFSAERTGGSVSTLTIQRTQQEDSAVYLCASSLGGLGYTFGSGTRLTVV.

V is TRBV11-3 and J is TRBJ2-1; 8 nucleotides agree with TRBD2. J lost 4 bases, V lost 0 bases, and 2 bases had no gene match. Germline CDR1 and CDR2: SGHNT and YENEEA. The length of the CDR3 is 15 residues. DNA of the CDR3: TGTGCCAGCAGCTTAGATGCGGGAGGTTACAATGAGCAGTTCTTC. Residues: CASSLDAGGYNEQFF. Full variable domain (outside the CDR3, taken from reference TRBV11-3 and TRBJ2-1): EAGVVQSPRYKIIEKKQPVAFWCNPISGHNTLYWYLQNLGQGPELLIRYENEEAVDDSQLPKDRFSAERLKGVDSTLKIQPAELGDSAVYLCASSLDAGGYNEQFFGPGTRLTVL.

The chain joins TRBV7-2 to TRBJ1-2, with TRBD1 matching over 8 bases. The CDR3 has 15 amino acids. The ends lost 6 bases at V and 4 bases at J; junction bases unmatched: 10. The germline V gene has CDR1 SGHTA and CDR2 FQGNSA. CDR3 protein: CASSRSTGDVYGYTF. The CDR3 coding sequence is TGTGCCAGCAGTCGATCGACAGGGGATGTCTATGGCTACACCTTC.

This clone has only a few counts. The chain couples TRBV6-1 to TRBJ1-4; 7 bases are a match to TRBD1. In germline, CDR1 is MNHNS, CDR2 SASEGT. With V trimmed by 5 bases and J by 8 bases, 5 bases remained unmatched. This CDR3 is 13 amino acids long. CDR3 in amino acids: CASSQTGLEKLFF. The CDR3 nucleotides read TGTGCCAGCAGTCAGACAGGGTTGGAAAAACTGTTTTTT.

The chain has TRBV6-5 and TRBJ1-2; D unclear. The germline V gene encodes CDR1 MNHEY and CDR2 SVGAGI. V lost 0 bases, J lost 4 bases, and 9 bases lay in between. The CDR3 contains 14 residues. The CDR3 region has the DNA TGTGCCAGCAGTTACTCCCCTCCACTCTATGGCTACACCTTC. Amino acids: CASSYSPPLYGYTF.